Below, one TCR beta chain is given with its context. Its binding antigen is unknown. No much larger clonotype is one base removed from it; base qualities were not supplied. The CDR1 and CDR2 encoded by the germline V gene are SQVTM and ANQGSEA. Including cysteine and phenylalanine, the CDR3 has 13 amino acids. The sequence is cut down to CDR3 DNA, 39 bases in frame from base 1. Trimming at the junction amounts to 2 bases on V and 2 bases on J, and the germline ends lie 8 bases apart. This sample was included in a study of PD-1 blockade in mismatch repair-deficient tumors (dated by TCRdb to about 2017). Regarding the research as a whole: Between late 2013 and September 2016, 80 to 90 consecutive patients with approximately 12 mismatch repair-deficient cancer types, all previously treated and progressing, were enrolled in the trial. Deep sequencing of TCR CDR3 regions was used to track tumor-associated T cell clones in peripheral blood of patients responding to PD-1 blockade. Broad study findings and their caveats: Tumor-resident clones, often undetectable in blood before treatment, expanded rapidly after pembrolizumab and then contracted, generally before radiologic responses.

Library creation used the immunoSEQ multiplex PCR assay. Here the immuneACCESS table is served through TCRdb, limited to in-frame sequences with V and J called. Missing clones are a known gap in these copies; in checked studies unresolved V genes cover under half, and the rest lacks a known reason. Within this sample are about 110,000 clones, with about three quarters of them counted one time only. About 4.5% of the sample belongs to the ten largest clones. For each enrolled patient, mismatch repair deficiency was established using either polymerase chain reaction or immunohistochemistry. TCR sequencing was performed for a few patients who responded to pembrolizumab therapy. In the phase II trial, pembrolizumab PD-1 blockade was tested prospectively in advanced mismatch repair-deficient cancers, no matter which tissue of origin the cancers came from. Serial peripheral blood T cell samples were collected before and at multiple times after starting PD-1 blockade. Blood sampling times were reported as weeks after the first pembrolizumab dose.

The sequencing used peripheral blood, collected 60 weeks after starting pembrolizumab. The chain is encoded by TRBV29-1 joined to TRBJ2-3; the D segment could be TRBD2, given 5 matching bases. The clonotype was recovered from an adult with mismatch repair-deficient cancer. The sequenced DNA is TGCAGCGTTGAACCAGCGGTCACAGATACGCAGTATTTT. This yields the protein CSVEPAVTDTQYF.